This TCR beta chain derives from a study of cytomegalovirus exposure and HLA in healthy donors. Clones were sequenced by immunoSEQ multiplex PCR, and TCRdb holds only the in-frame ones, with some missing. The sample includes 100,000 to 150,000 clones, nearly 90% seen only once; the top ten take 1.1%. Looked up from germline, CDR1 is SEHNR and CDR2 is FQNEAQ (reference sequence). Trimming removed 7 bases at V and 10 bases at J, with 11 bases between. The CDR3 runs to 11 residues. The sequence derives from a woman between 18 and 30 years old in good health and CMV-seronegative. Sequenced: PBMCs. The chain joins TRBV7-9 to TRBJ2-1, with D unclear. CDR3 loop: CASTGANEQFF. In DNA form, the CDR3 reads TGTGCCAGCACCGGAGCGAACGAGCAGTTCTTC. The entire variable domain, with the rest obtained from reference TRBV7-9 and TRBJ2-1, is as follows: DTGVSQNPRHKITKRGQNVTFRCDPISEHNRLYWYRQTLGQGPEFLTYFQNEAQLEKSRLLSDRFSAERPKGSFSTLEIQRTEQGDSAMYLCASTGANEQFFGPGTRLTVL.